This is a list of T cell receptor beta chains from one sample in a study of T cells after yellow fever vaccination. Each CDR3 protein gets one entry after TCRdb re-called the 5' RACE reads with MiXCR. The sample includes 340,000 or so distinct CDR3 sequences, roughly an eighth of them seen just once. The material sequenced was CD4+ T cells sorted from PBMCs, taken 15 days after the yellow fever booster vaccination. All receptors derive from a man aged 18-30 years who received the YFV17D yellow fever vaccine. The CDR3 runs from the conserved cysteine through the conserved F or W. Each record gives: clone size, J gene, V gene, D gene, CDR3 protein, CDR3 DNA. A D gene is named only where the DNA matches it firmly. Rows give clone size only sometimes, using once, few, many, or a class for an expanded clone.

NA	TRBJ2-2	TRBV24-1	TRBD2	CATSESELADPVYGGELFF	TGTGCCACCAGTGAGTCAGAACTAGCGGACCCGGTATATGGCGGGGAGCTGTTTTTT
NA	TRBJ2-5	TRBV12-3/TRBV12-4	TRBD1	CASNRGQGMWETQYF	TGTGCCAGCAATAGAGGACAGGGGATGTGGGAGACCCAGTACTTC
few	TRBJ2-5	TRBV2	TRBD1	CASQTQGTGETQYF	TGTGCCAGCCAGACACAGGGGACGGGTGAGACCCAGTACTTC
NA	TRBJ2-3	TRBV5-4	TRBD1	CASSPKPGQGRDTQYF	TGTGCCAGCAGCCCGAAACCGGGACAGGGTAGAGATACGCAGTATTTT
NA	TRBJ2-1	TRBV20-1	NA	CSVAVTDEQFF	TGCAGTGTGGCGGTAACCGATGAGCAGTTCTTC
NA	TRBJ2-5	TRBV5-1	NA	CAPKATQYF	TGCGCCCCGAAGGCGACCCAGTACTTC
NA	TRBJ2-2	TRBV27	TRBD2	CASRPGLGLNTGELFF	TGTGCCAGCAGGCCGGGACTAGGGCTGAACACCGGGGAGCTGTTTTTT
NA	TRBJ1-1	TRBV27	NA	CASSQSLFGAEAFF	TGTGCCAGCAGCCAGTCGTTATTCGGGGCTGAAGCTTTCTTT
NA	TRBJ1-5	TRBV6-5	NA	CASRQAGRGQPQHF	TGTGCCAGCAGGCAGGCGGGGAGGGGTCAGCCCCAGCATTTT
many	TRBJ2-3	TRBV5-1	TRBD1	CASSLGQPGDTQYF	TGCGCCAGCAGCCTGGGACAGCCGGGAGATACGCAGTATTTT
many	TRBJ2-7	TRBV12-3/TRBV12-4	NA	CASSPGDRNYEQYF	TGTGCCAGCAGCCCGGGGGACCGTAACTACGAGCAGTACTTC
NA	TRBJ2-2	TRBV6-5	NA	CASRRHGSPRTTGELFF	TGTGCCAGCAGACGCCACGGCAGCCCTCGTACCACCGGGGAGCTGTTTTTT
few	TRBJ1-1	TRBV7-2	TRBD1	CASSEQGAGTEAFF	TGTGCCAGCAGCGAACAGGGGGCTGGCACTGAAGCTTTCTTT
few	TRBJ2-1	TRBV11-2	TRBD2	CASSLSAGGWEEQFF	TGTGCCAGCAGCTTATCTGCGGGGGGGTGGGAGGAGCAGTTCTTC
NA	TRBJ2-3	TRBV20-1	NA	CSARDHRGTDTQYF	TGCAGTGCTAGAGATCACAGGGGCACAGATACGCAGTATTTT
many	TRBJ1-6	TRBV7-2	TRBD1	CASRGQDVSYNSPLHF	TGTGCCAGCAGGGGACAGGATGTCTCCTATAATTCACCCCTCCACTTT
NA	TRBJ1-2	TRBV2	TRBD1	CASSGRQGLVYGYTF	TGTGCCAGCAGTGGCAGACAGGGTTTAGTCTATGGCTACACCTTC
few	TRBJ1-2	TRBV21-1	NA	CASSKGSYYGYTF	TGTGCCAGCAGCAAAGGGTCATACTATGGCTACACCTTC
few	TRBJ1-4	TRBV5-1	NA	CASSGDLGNEKLFF	TGCGCCAGCAGCGGGGACCTGGGCAATGAAAAACTGTTTTTT
few	TRBJ2-3	TRBV20-1	TRBD2	CSAISGGTDTQYF	TGCAGTGCTATTAGCGGGGGCACAGATACGCAGTATTTT
many	TRBJ2-5	TRBV7-2	NA	CASSFQGGETQYF	TGTGCCAGCAGCTTCCAGGGTGGGGAGACCCAGTACTTC
NA	TRBJ1-1	TRBV5-1	NA	CASSFGRGGNTEAFF	TGCGCCAGCAGCTTCGGGAGAGGGGGGAACACTGAAGCTTTCTTT
few	TRBJ1-1	TRBV20-1	NA	CSASEFGSSLKAFF	TGCAGTGCTAGTGAGTTCGGCTCATCACTGAAAGCTTTCTTT
few	TRBJ2-2	TRBV29-1	NA	CSAYNTGELFF	TGCAGCGCTTATAACACCGGGGAGCTGTTTTTT
NA	TRBJ2-2	TRBV7-9	NA	CASSSREGDTGELFF	TGTGCCAGCAGCTCCAGGGAGGGGGACACCGGGGAGCTGTTTTTT
NA	TRBJ1-2	TRBV20-1	NA	CSAPAQDLNYGYTF	TGCAGTGCCCCGGCCCAGGATTTGAACTATGGCTACACCTTC
NA	TRBJ2-3	TRBV11-3	TRBD2	CASSSRLAGEDTQYF	TGTGCCAGCAGCTCGAGACTAGCGGGGGAAGATACGCAGTATTTT
NA	TRBJ2-3	TRBV11-2	NA	CASSLVWSPDTQYF	TGTGCCAGCAGCTTAGTGTGGAGCCCAGATACGCAGTATTTT
few	TRBJ1-5	TRBV30	NA	CAWSLGGQPQHF	TGTGCCTGGAGTTTAGGTGGCCAGCCCCAGCATTTT
few	TRBJ2-3	TRBV12-3/TRBV12-4	NA	CASRSGGDTQYF	TGTGCCAGCAGGTCCGGAGGAGATACGCAGTATTTT
few	TRBJ1-5	TRBV27	TRBD1	CASSFGTGSAAQHF	TGTGCCAGCAGTTTCGGGACAGGGTCGGCGGCCCAGCATTTT
NA	TRBJ1-1	TRBV11-2	TRBD1	CASSSTLTGRRAFF	TGTGCCAGCAGCTCTACACTGACAGGGCGGCGGGCTTTCTTT
NA	TRBJ1-2	TRBV6-5	NA	CASSPGGRVDGYTF	TGTGCCAGCAGCCCCGGCGGCAGGGTCGATGGCTACACCTTC
many	TRBJ2-5	TRBV7-2	NA	CASSLAVGETQYF	TGTGCCAGCAGCTTAGCCGTGGGAGAGACCCAGTACTTC
NA	TRBJ2-5	TRBV12-3/TRBV12-4	NA	CASSLVSRTETQYF	TGTGCCAGCAGTTTAGTTTCTAGGACAGAGACCCAGTACTTC
few	TRBJ1-1	TRBV20-1	NA	CSASRTGVEAFF	TGCAGTGCCTCCCGGACCGGTGTTGAAGCTTTCTTT
NA	TRBJ1-4	TRBV7-8	TRBD1	CASSKDRVTTNEKLFF	TGTGCCAGCAGCAAAGACAGGGTAACGACTAATGAAAAACTGTTTTTT
many	TRBJ1-1	TRBV12-3/TRBV12-4	TRBD1	CASRARTGLNTEAFF	TGTGCCAGCAGGGCTCGGACAGGGCTGAACACTGAAGCTTTCTTT
few	TRBJ2-5	TRBV21-1	NA	CASSKVRAQETQYF	TGTGCCAGCAGCAAAGTTAGGGCTCAAGAGACCCAGTACTTC
few	TRBJ2-3	TRBV29-1	NA	CSGLLAGSTDTQYF	TGCAGCGGCCTTCTGGCGGGGAGCACAGATACGCAGTATTTT
many	TRBJ2-2	TRBV2	NA	CASRGVAAGELFF	TGTGCCAGCAGAGGGGTAGCAGCCGGGGAGCTGTTTTTT
NA	TRBJ2-1	TRBV20-1	NA	CSAGIPGGNEQFF	TGCAGTGCCGGGATCCCAGGGGGGAATGAGCAGTTCTTC
NA	TRBJ1-5	TRBV12-3/TRBV12-4	NA	CASSKTLEWTSSNQPQHF	TGTGCCAGCAGTAAAACTCTAGAATGGACGAGTAGCAATCAGCCCCAGCATTTT
NA	TRBJ2-7	TRBV10-3	TRBD1	CAISESATGAEQYF	TGTGCCATCAGTGAGTCGGCGACAGGGGCCGAGCAGTACTTC
few	TRBJ2-3	TRBV2	TRBD2	CASERGNADTQYF	TGTGCCAGCGAGCGGGGGAATGCAGATACGCAGTATTTT
few	TRBJ2-5	TRBV20-1	TRBD2	CSARDLAGDQETQYF	TGCAGTGCTAGAGATTTAGCGGGGGACCAAGAGACCCAGTACTTC
few	TRBJ2-3	TRBV12-3/TRBV12-4	NA	CASSFRGSPDTQYF	TGTGCCAGCAGTTTCCGGGGATCCCCAGATACGCAGTATTTT
NA	TRBJ1-6	TRBV28	NA	CASSQAQGTGDSPLHF	TGTGCCAGCAGTCAAGCGCAGGGAACCGGTGATTCACCCCTCCACTTT
NA	TRBJ2-3	TRBV11-2	TRBD2	CASSSVASGGARRDTQYF	TGTGCCAGCAGCTCTGTAGCTAGCGGGGGGGCCAGGCGAGATACGCAGTATTTT
NA	TRBJ2-1	TRBV7-2	TRBD1	CASNTPGQGYNEQFF	TGTGCCAGCAATACCCCGGGACAGGGGTACAATGAGCAGTTCTTC
few	TRBJ2-5	TRBV9	NA	CASSATQEETQYF	TGTGCCAGCAGCGCGACACAGGAAGAGACCCAGTACTTC
NA	TRBJ2-5	TRBV6-2/TRBV6-3	NA	CASSQGRRGDSQETQYF	TGTGCCAGCAGTCAAGGGCGGAGGGGGGACTCCCAAGAGACCCAGTACTTC
few	TRBJ2-5	TRBV18	NA	CASSPPTLRETQYF	TGTGCCAGCTCACCCCCGACACTTAGGGAGACCCAGTACTTC
few	TRBJ1-5	TRBV7-9	TRBD1	CASSPGTGFLGNQPQHF	TGTGCCAGCAGCCCAGGGACAGGTTTCCTCGGCAATCAGCCCCAGCATTTT
NA	TRBJ1-5	TRBV6-5	NA	CASRQGEGGPQHF	TGTGCCAGCAGGCAAGGGGAGGGAGGGCCCCAGCATTTT
NA	TRBJ1-5	TRBV19	TRBD1	CASSIARQGRQPQHF	TGTGCCAGTAGTATAGCCCGACAGGGGCGACAGCCCCAGCATTTT
NA	TRBJ2-7	TRBV5-1	NA	CASREFQGYSYEQYF	TGCGCCAGCAGGGAATTTCAGGGATACTCCTACGAGCAGTACTTC
NA	TRBJ2-7	TRBV18	TRBD1	CASSRDRAAEQYF	TGTGCCAGCTCACGGGACAGGGCTGCCGAGCAGTACTTC
many	TRBJ2-5	TRBV4-1	NA	CASSQDQGGKTQYF	TGCGCCAGCAGCCAAGATCAGGGGGGCAAGACCCAGTACTTC
few	TRBJ2-3	TRBV7-9	NA	CASSQNIWSDTQYF	TGTGCCAGCAGCCAGAACATTTGGTCGGATACGCAGTATTTT